This TCR beta chain is drawn from a study of OX40 agonist ivuxolimab in advanced cancers. On the study more broadly: Dose-escalation patients suffered from hepatocellular carcinoma, melanoma, renal cell or head and neck cancer.

The method was immunoSEQ multiplex PCR; TCRdb's version includes in-frame clones alone and lacks a portion of them. The table shows 30,000 to 40,000 clones, with about 92% occurring only once. V was cut by 1 base and J by 3 bases, with 7 bases left in between. The CDR3 sequence is 14 residues long. CDR1 is LNHDA, CDR2 SQIVND, per germline (reference sequence). The receptor was isolated from an adult with an advanced solid tumor such as melanoma, head and neck, liver or kidney cancer. The chain carries TRBV19 and TRBJ1-5; D call uncertain. Sequenced here: CD4+ or CD8+ T cells sorted from blood, sampled in a trial of the OX40 agonist ivuxolimab. The CDR3 DNA reads TGTGCCAGTAGTATAGGGGATCCCAATCAGCCCCAGCATTTT. Its protein product is CASSIGDPNQPQHF.